This TCR beta chain was observed in a study of OX40 agonist ivuxolimab in advanced cancers. Study summary: The patients got ivuxolimab, which is an agonistic anti-OX40 (CD134) antibody. The group had a mean age of around 64 years, ranged from roughly 23 to 85, and was approximately 81% male. People who had prior anti-PD-1, anti-PD-L1 or anti-CTLA-4 therapy could take part, and under 50% had some.

Some clones are missing from TCRdb's copy, which holds only in-frame ones; the method was immunoSEQ multiplex PCR. The repertoire holds about 74,000 clones, with about four fifths as singletons. V dropped 6 bases and J dropped 5 bases, with 11 bases sitting between them. Germline V CDR1 and CDR2: ENHRY, SYGVKD. This CDR3 contains 14 residues. The clonotype was recovered from an adult with an advanced solid tumor such as melanoma, head and neck, liver or kidney cancer. The starting material was CD4+ or CD8+ T cells sorted from blood, obtained in a trial of the OX40 agonist ivuxolimab. The V and J genes are TRBV10-3 and TRBJ1-6, with no clear D. The CDR3 is CAIRGFSDNSPLHF. The DNA for the CDR3 is TGTGCCATCAGAGGGTTCTCGGATAATTCACCCCTCCACTTT.